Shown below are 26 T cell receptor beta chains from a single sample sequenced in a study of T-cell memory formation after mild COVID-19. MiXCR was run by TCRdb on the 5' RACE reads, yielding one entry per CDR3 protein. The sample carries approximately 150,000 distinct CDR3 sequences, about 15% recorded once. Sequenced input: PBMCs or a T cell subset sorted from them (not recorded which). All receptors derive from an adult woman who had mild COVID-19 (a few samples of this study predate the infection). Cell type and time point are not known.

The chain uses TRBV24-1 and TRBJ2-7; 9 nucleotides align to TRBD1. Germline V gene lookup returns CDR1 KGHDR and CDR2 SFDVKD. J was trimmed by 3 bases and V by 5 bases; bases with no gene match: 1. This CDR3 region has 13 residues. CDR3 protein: CATSGTGDYEQYF. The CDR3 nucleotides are TGTGCCACCAGTGGGACAGGGGACTACGAGCAGTACTTC.

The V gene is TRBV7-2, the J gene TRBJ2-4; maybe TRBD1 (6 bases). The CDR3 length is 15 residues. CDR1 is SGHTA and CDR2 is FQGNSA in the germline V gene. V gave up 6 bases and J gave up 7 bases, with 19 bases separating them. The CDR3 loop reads CASSIQNRDGNIQYF. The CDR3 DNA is TGTGCCAGCAGTATACAAAACAGGGATGGGAACATTCAGTACTTC. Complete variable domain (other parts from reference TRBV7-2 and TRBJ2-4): GAGVSQSPSNKVTEKGKDVELRCDPISGHTALYWYRQSLGQGLEFLIYFQGNSAPDKSGLPSDRFSAERTGGSVSTLTIQRTQQEDSAVYLCASSIQNRDGNIQYFGAGTRLSVL.

The CDR3 spells CASSLEDKPQETQYF. CDR3 bases: TGTGCCAGCAGCTTGGAGGACAAACCTCAAGAGACCCAGTACTTC. This chain links TRBV5-5 with TRBJ2-5; perhaps TRBD1 as D (5 bases). V lost 0 bases, J lost 2 bases, and 11 bases lay in between. The germline V gene encodes CDR1 SGHKS and CDR2 YYEKEE (reference sequence). CDR3 length equals 15 residues. The whole variable domain, remainder taken from reference TRBV5-5 and TRBJ2-5, is DAGVTQSPTHLIKTRGQQVTLRCSPISGHKSVSWYQQVLGQGPQFIFQYYEKEERGRGNFPDRFSARQFPNYSSELNVNALLLGDSALYLCASSLEDKPQETQYFGPGTRLLVL.

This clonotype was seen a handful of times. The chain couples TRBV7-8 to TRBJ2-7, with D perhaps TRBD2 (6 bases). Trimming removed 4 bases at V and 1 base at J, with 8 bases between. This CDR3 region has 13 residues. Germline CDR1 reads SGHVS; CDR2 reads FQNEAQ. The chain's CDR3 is CASSWGESYEQYF. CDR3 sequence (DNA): TGTGCCAGCAGCTGGGGGGAGTCCTACGAGCAGTACTTC.

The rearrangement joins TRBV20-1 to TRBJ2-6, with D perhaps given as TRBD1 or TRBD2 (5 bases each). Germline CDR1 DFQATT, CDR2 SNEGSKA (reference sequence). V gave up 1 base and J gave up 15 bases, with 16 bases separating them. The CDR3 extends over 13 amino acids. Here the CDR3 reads CSARVPGRSALTF. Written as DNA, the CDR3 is TGCAGTGCTAGAGTTCCGGGACGTTCGGCCCTGACTTTC.

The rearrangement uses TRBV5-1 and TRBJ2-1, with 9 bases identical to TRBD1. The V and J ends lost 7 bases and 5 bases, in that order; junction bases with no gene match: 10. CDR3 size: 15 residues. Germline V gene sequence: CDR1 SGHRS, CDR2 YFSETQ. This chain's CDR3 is CASCFRDRANNEQFF. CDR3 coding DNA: TGCGCCAGCTGTTTCAGGGACAGGGCGAACAATGAGCAGTTCTTC.

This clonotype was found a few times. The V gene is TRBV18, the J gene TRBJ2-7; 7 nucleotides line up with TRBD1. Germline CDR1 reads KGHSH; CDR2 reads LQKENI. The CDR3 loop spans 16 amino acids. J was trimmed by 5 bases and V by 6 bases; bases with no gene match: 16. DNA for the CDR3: TGTGCCAGCTCGCGCCGATCGACAGGGAGAGGGGACGAGCAGTACTTC. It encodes CASSRRSTGRGDEQYF.

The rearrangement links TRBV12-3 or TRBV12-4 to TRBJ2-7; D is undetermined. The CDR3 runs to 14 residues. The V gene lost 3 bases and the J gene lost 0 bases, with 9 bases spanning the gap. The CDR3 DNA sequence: TGTGCCAGCAGTTTTTCGCACAGCTCCTACGAGCAGTACTTC. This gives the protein CASSFSHSSYEQYF.

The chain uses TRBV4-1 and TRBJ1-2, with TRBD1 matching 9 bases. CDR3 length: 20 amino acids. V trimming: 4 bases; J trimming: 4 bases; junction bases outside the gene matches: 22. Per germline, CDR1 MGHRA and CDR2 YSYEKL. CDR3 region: CASSRMDTSDRDRVGYGYTF. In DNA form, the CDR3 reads TGCGCCAGCAGCCGCATGGACACAAGTGATAGGGACAGGGTTGGCTATGGCTACACCTTC.

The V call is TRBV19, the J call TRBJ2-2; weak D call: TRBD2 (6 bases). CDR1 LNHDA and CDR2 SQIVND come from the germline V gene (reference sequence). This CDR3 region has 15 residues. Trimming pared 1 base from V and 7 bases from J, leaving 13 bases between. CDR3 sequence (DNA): TGTGCCAGTAGTATAGCCGGGAGAATGGTCGGGGAGCTGTTTTTT. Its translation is CASSIAGRMVGELFF. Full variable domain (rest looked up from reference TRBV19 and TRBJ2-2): DGGITQSPKYLFRKEGQNVTLSCEQNLNHDAMYWYRQDPGQGLRLIYYSQIVNDFQKGDIAEGYSVSREKKESFPLTVTSAQKNPTAFYLCASSIAGRMVGELFFGEGSRLTVL.

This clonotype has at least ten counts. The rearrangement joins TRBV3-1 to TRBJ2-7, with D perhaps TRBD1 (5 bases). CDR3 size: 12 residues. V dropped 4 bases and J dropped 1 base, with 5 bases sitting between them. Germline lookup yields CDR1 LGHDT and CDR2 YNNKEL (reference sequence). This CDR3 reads CASSRQSYEQYF. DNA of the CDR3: TGTGCCAGCAGCCGACAGTCCTACGAGCAGTACTTC.

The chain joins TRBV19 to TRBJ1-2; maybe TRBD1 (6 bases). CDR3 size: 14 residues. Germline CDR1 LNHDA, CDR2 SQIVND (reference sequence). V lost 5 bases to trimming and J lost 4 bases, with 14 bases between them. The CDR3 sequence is CASSPQGLGYGYTF. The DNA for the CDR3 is TGTGCCAGTAGTCCACAGGGATTAGGCTATGGCTACACCTTC.

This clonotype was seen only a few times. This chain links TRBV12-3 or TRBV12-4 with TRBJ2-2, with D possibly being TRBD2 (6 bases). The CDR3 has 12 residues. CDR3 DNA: TGTGGCTGCGGGGAGAACACCGGGGAGCTGTTTTTT. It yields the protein CGCGENTGELFF.

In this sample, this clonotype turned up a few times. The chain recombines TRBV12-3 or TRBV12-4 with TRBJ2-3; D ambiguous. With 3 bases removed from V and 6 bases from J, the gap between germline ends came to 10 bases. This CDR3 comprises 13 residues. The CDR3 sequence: CASSFLSGDTQYF. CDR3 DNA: TGTGCCAGCAGTTTTCTCTCCGGGGATACGCAGTATTTT.

The CDR3 loop reads CSVDGQYEHEQYF. DNA for the CDR3: TGCAGCGTTGATGGACAGTACGAGCACGAGCAGTACTTC. The chain combines TRBV29-1 with TRBJ2-7; a weak D match, TRBD1 (6 bases). Germline V gives CDR1 SQVTM, CDR2 ANQGSEA. The CDR3 is 13 residues long. Trimming took off 3 bases at V and 5 bases at J, with 14 bases between the two ends.

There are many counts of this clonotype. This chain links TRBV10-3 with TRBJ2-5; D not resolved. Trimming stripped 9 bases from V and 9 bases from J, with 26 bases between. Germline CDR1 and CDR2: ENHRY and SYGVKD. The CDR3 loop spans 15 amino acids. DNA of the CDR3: TGTGCCATTGCACCCGGCGTCGGCCTCCTTGAGGCCCAGTACTTC. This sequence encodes CAIAPGVGLLEAQYF.

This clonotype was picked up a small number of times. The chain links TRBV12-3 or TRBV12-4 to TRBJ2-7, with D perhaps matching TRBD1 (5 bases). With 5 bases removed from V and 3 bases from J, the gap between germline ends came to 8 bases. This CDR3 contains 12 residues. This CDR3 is CASSQGIYEQYF. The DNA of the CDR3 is TGTGCCAGCAGTCAGGGTATCTACGAGCAGTACTTC.

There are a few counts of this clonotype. The CDR3 loop reads CAETSGSEVDTQYF. The CDR3 DNA reads as TGTGCTGAGACTAGCGGGAGTGAGGTGGATACGCAGTATTTT. The gene calls are TRBV21-1 and TRBJ2-3; the D call in the table, TRBD2, was not verified against the DNA. TRBV21-1 is tagged as a pseudogene. CDR3 length equals 14 residues.

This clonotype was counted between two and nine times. The CDR3 here is CASSLDAGWDYGYTF. In DNA, the CDR3 is TGTGCCAGCAGCTTGGATGCGGGTTGGGACTATGGCTACACCTTC. The gene calls are TRBV5-5 and TRBJ1-2, with unresolved D. The CDR3 covers 15 residues. V was clipped by 0 bases and J by 3 bases, with 12 bases between them. Per the germline V gene, CDR1 is SGHKS and CDR2 is YYEKEE (reference sequence).

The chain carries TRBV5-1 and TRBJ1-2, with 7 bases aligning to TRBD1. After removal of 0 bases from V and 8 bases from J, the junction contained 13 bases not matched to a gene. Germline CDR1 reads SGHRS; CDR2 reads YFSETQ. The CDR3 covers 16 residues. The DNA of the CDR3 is TGCGCCAGCAGCTTGGGCCACCGGGACAGTTCTTACGGCTACACCTTC. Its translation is CASSLGHRDSSYGYTF.

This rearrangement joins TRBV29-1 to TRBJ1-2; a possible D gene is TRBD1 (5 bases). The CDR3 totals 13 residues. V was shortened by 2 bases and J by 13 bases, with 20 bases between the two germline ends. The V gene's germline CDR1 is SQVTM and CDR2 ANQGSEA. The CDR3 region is CSVESGQVGVSTF. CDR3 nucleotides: TGCAGCGTTGAAAGCGGCCAGGTGGGGGTTTCCACCTTC.

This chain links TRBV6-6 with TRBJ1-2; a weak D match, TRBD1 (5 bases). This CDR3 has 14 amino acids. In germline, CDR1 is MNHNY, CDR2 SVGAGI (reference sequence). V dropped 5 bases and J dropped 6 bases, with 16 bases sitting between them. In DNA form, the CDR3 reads TGTGCCAGCAGTAGGGGCTCGCCTGGGCATGGCTACACCTTC. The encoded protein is CASSRGSPGHGYTF.

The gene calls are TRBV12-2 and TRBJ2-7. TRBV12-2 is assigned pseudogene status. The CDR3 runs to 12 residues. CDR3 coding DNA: TGTGCAAGTCGCCCTCCTCTCTACGAGCAGTACTTC. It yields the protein CASRPPLYEQYF.

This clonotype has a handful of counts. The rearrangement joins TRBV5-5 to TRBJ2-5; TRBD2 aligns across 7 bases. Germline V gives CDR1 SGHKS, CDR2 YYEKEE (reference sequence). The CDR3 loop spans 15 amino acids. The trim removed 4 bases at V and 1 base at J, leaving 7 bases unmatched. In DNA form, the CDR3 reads TGTGCCAGCAGCCACCCAGCGGGGATCCAAGAGACCCAGTACTTC. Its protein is CASSHPAGIQETQYF.

This CDR3 is CASSSLAGGNNEQFF. The CDR3 nucleotides read TGCGCCAGCAGCTCCCTAGCGGGGGGGAACAATGAGCAGTTCTTC. The chain recombines TRBV5-1 with TRBJ2-1, with 12 bases fitting TRBD2. CDR1 SGHRS and CDR2 YFSETQ come from the germline V gene. This CDR3 has 15 residues. Germline trimming cut 3 bases from V and 5 bases from J; bases unmatched to any gene: 3.

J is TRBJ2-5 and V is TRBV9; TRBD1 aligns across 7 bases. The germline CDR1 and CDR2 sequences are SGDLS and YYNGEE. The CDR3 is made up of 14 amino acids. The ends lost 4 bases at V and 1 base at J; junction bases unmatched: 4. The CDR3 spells CASSPGTAQETQYF. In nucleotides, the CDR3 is TGTGCCAGCAGCCCCGGGACAGCCCAAGAGACCCAGTACTTC.